The 10 T cell receptor beta chains below all came from one sample that was sequenced in a study of blood T cell repertoires in COVID-19. Method: immunoSEQ multiplex PCR; TCRdb's copy keeps in-frame clones and lacks some. The sample has 50,000 to 65,000 clones, 86% seen once. Sequencing was done on a sample of peripheral blood. All receptors come from a man aged 60-69 years with acute or convalescent COVID-19.

This clone was detected a few times. The chain has TRBV24-1 and TRBJ1-2, with D uncertain. Germline lookup yields CDR1 KGHDR and CDR2 SFDVKD. Between the trimmed V and J ends, which lost 2 bases and 0 bases, there was a span of 9 bases. This CDR3 contains 15 residues. The chain's CDR3 is CATSDSFGANYGYTF. CDR3 nucleotides: TGTGCCACCAGTGATTCCTTCGGGGCTAACTATGGCTACACCTTC.

The genes are TRBV5-4 and TRBJ2-1; D is undetermined. The CDR3 length is 15 residues. CDR1 and CDR2 (germline): SGHNT, YYREEE (reference sequence). Deletions cut 2 bases from V and 3 bases from J, with 12 bases between. The chain's CDR3 is CASSLRSVNYNEQFF. In DNA form, the CDR3 reads TGTGCCAGCAGCTTAAGATCGGTGAACTACAATGAGCAGTTCTTC.

The chain recombines TRBV28 with TRBJ1-6; 7 nucleotides agree with TRBD1. This CDR3 has 16 residues. CDR1 is MDHEN, CDR2 SYDVKM, per germline. V was pared by 5 bases and J by 7 bases, with 11 bases of the junction left unmatched. CDR3 sequence: CASSAYPGTVNSPLHF. CDR3 DNA: TGTGCCAGCAGTGCCTACCCCGGGACAGTAAATTCACCCCTCCACTTT. The variable domain in full, with the rest retrieved from reference TRBV28 and TRBJ1-6, is DVKVTQSSRYLVKRTGEKVFLECVQDMDHENMFWYRQDPGLGLRLIYFSYDVKMKEKGDIPEGYSVSREKKERFSLILESASTNQTSMYLCASSAYPGTVNSPLHFGNGTRLTVT.

The rearrangement joins TRBV9 to TRBJ1-2; TRBD1 aligns across 10 bases. CDR1 and CDR2 (germline): SGDLS, YYNGEE. The CDR3 loop spans 16 amino acids. The J segment lost 6 bases and the V segment lost 3 bases, leaving 11 bases of the junction unmatched. The CDR3 bases are TGTGCCAGCAGCGCCCAAGCCGGGACAGGGGCGAATGGCTACACCTTC. Translating gives CASSAQAGTGANGYTF.

The CDR3 region has the DNA TGTGCCAGCAGTCCTCAGGGGGCCAACGTCCTGACTTTC. This encodes CASSPQGANVLTF. The chain carries TRBV27 and TRBJ2-6; D is uncertain. The CDR3 loop spans 13 amino acids. Deletions cut 5 bases from V and 4 bases from J, with 6 bases between. Germline assignment: CDR1 MNHEY and CDR2 SMNVEV (reference sequence).

A single count supports this clone. This chain joins TRBV10-1 and TRBJ2-2; 10 nucleotides line up with TRBD2. Germline assignment: CDR1 WNHNN and CDR2 SYGVQD (reference sequence). The V and J ends lost 7 bases and 5 bases, in that order; junction bases with no gene match: 13. The CDR3 contains 17 residues. The CDR3 nucleotides read TGCGCCAGCATGCCTAGCGGGAGAATTGGGGGTACCGGGGAGCTGTTTTTT. This sequence encodes CASMPSGRIGGTGELFF.

This sequence joins TRBV7-9 and TRBJ2-3; 10 nucleotides match TRBD2. Germline CDR1 SEHNR, CDR2 FQNEAQ (reference sequence). The CDR3 extends over 15 amino acids. Trimming at V came to 5 bases and at J to 5 bases, leaving 7 bases not matched to a gene. CDR3 bases: TGTGCCAGCAGCCGCCTAGCGGGAGTTAAAGATACGCAGTATTTT. This gives the protein CASSRLAGVKDTQYF. Supplemented by reference TRBV7-9 and TRBJ2-3, the full variable domain reads DTGVSQNPRHKITKRGQNVTFRCDPISEHNRLYWYRQTLGQGPEFLTYFQNEAQLEKSRLLSDRFSAERPKGSFSTLEIQRTEQGDSAMYLCASSRLAGVKDTQYFGPGTRLTVL.

This clone was found once. The rearrangement joins TRBV7-6 to TRBJ2-7; 9 bases are a match to TRBD2. Germline V gene lookup returns CDR1 SGHVS and CDR2 FNYEAQ. CDR3 length: 18 residues. The V segment lost 1 base and the J segment 3 bases; nucleotides outside the gene matches: 13. The CDR3 DNA reads as TGTGCCAGCAGCTTAGGTTCTGGTGCTAGCGGGACCCACTACGAGCAGTACTTC. Residues: CASSLGSGASGTHYEQYF.

This chain uses TRBV3-1 (or the pseudogene TRBV3-2) with TRBJ1-2; D might be TRBD1 (5 bases). V was pared by 3 bases and J by 2 bases, with 16 bases between. The CDR3 is made up of 16 amino acids. Per germline, CDR1 LGHDT and CDR2 YNNKEL (reference sequence). CDR3 in DNA: TGTGCCAGCAGCCACCGGGGGGGAGACTACAACTATGGCTACACCTTC. Translating it yields CASSHRGGDYNYGYTF.

This clone showed up just a few times. V and J are TRBV28 and TRBJ2-6; 7 bases map to TRBD1. V dropped 5 bases and J dropped 0; count of bases not matched to a gene: 10. The CDR3 is made up of 18 amino acids. Germline CDR1 reads MDHEN; CDR2 reads SYDVKM. In nucleotides, the CDR3 is TGTGCCAGCAGTCCACCCGGGACAGTGCCCTCTGGGGCCAACGTCCTGACTTTC. Translated, it gives CASSPPGTVPSGANVLTF. The complete variable domain, with remaining parts taken from reference TRBV28 and TRBJ2-6, reads DVKVTQSSRYLVKRTGEKVFLECVQDMDHENMFWYRQDPGLGLRLIYFSYDVKMKEKGDIPEGYSVSREKKERFSLILESASTNQTSMYLCASSPPGTVPSGANVLTFGAGSRLTVL.